Sequencing of this T cell receptor beta chain was carried out in a study of blood T cell repertoires in COVID-19. In this sample, this clone turned up once. CDR1 ENHRY and CDR2 SYGVKD come from the germline V gene. Trimming left V 3 bases short and J 4 bases short, with 8 bases between. This CDR3 region has 13 residues. Profiling relied on immunoSEQ multiplex PCR, and the TCRdb table lists in-frame clones only, not all of them. The sample yields over 250,000 clones, approximately 91% seen once. This clonotype was sampled from a man in his fifties or sixties with acute or convalescent COVID-19. Material: peripheral blood. This chain joins TRBV10-3 and TRBJ2-3; D gene uncertain. The CDR3 region is CAISESSSDTQYF. In DNA, the CDR3 is TGTGCCATCAGTGAATCCTCCTCAGATACGCAGTATTTT.